The 30 T cell receptor beta chains listed next were all sequenced from one sample in a study of PD-1 blockade in mismatch repair-deficient tumors (TCRdb year 2017). Library construction relied on the immunoSEQ multiplex PCR assay. In its TCRdb copy, this immuneACCESS table keeps in-frame sequences only and misses some clones. Where compared with another copy, unresolved V genes explain less than half of these, and the others have no known cause. This sample has approximately 50,000 clones in its table, and around 73% of those were observed once. Of the sample, about 3.1% is held by the ten largest clones. The sample here was peripheral blood, taken 4 weeks after starting pembrolizumab. Receptor source: an adult with mismatch repair-deficient cancer.

This clone was seen a few times. V gene TRBV5-8 combines with J gene TRBJ2-7; TRBD1 matches at 8 bases. This CDR3 is 12 amino acids long. Germline V gives CDR1 SGHTS, CDR2 YDEGEE. V gave up 4 bases and J gave up 10 bases; unmatched junction bases: 7. CDR3 in DNA: TGTGCCAGCAGCCCGGACAGGGCGAAACAGTACTTC. Protein: CASSPDRAKQYF.

This chain joins TRBV27 and TRBJ2-1; D unclear. Germline V gene sequence: CDR1 MNHEY, CDR2 SMNVEV (reference sequence). This CDR3 spans 13 amino acids. The germline V and J ends were trimmed by 5 bases and 7 bases, with 12 bases remaining between them. The CDR3 DNA sequence: TGTGCCAGCAGTCTCTATCTCACTAATGAGCAGTTCTTC. Translating it yields CASSLYLTNEQFF.

This clone has a single count. The chain joins TRBV15 to TRBJ1-3, with a possible D match to TRBD1 (6 bases). The CDR3 has 15 residues. CDR1 is LNHNV and CDR2 is YYDKDF in the germline V gene (reference sequence). V lost 3 bases to trimming and J lost 3 bases, with 12 bases between them. CDR3 in amino acids: CATSSGLGGGNTIYF. CDR3 sequence (DNA): TGTGCCACCAGCAGTGGCCTAGGGGGTGGAAACACCATATATTTT.

The rearrangement uses TRBV5-1 and TRBJ2-5, with 8 nucleotides matching TRBD2. CDR3 size: 16 residues. Losses at the gene ends were 0 bases for V and 5 bases for J; bases not matched to a gene: 9. The germline CDR1 and CDR2 sequences are SGHRS and YFSETQ. This CDR3 is CASSLVDGRAGETQYF. CDR3 nucleotides: TGCGCCAGCAGCTTGGTTGACGGGAGGGCCGGCGAGACCCAGTACTTC.

The rearrangement links TRBV2 to TRBJ1-2; no reliable D call. Trimming removed 7 bases at V and 6 bases at J, with 12 bases between. The CDR3 has 12 residues. Germline assignment: CDR1 SNHLY and CDR2 FYNNEI. CDR3 bases: TGTGCCAGCAAGGAGACCGAAGATGGCTACACCTTC. Its protein is CASKETEDGYTF.

This chain uses TRBV11-2 with TRBJ2-1, with a weak D call TRBD2 (6 bases). CDR1 and CDR2 (germline): SGHAT, FQNNGV. CDR3 length equals 15 residues. V lost 4 bases to trimming and J lost 0 bases, with 10 bases between them. The CDR3 coding sequence is TGTGCCAGCAGCTCGGGACTTAGCTCCTACAATGAGCAGTTCTTC. This gives the protein CASSSGLSSYNEQFF.

The chain has TRBV21-1 and TRBJ2-1; TRBD1 reflects the table's D call only, with no check against the DNA. TRBV21-1 corresponds to a pseudogene. CDR3 length equals 16 residues. DNA for the CDR3: TGTGCCAGCAGCAGAGAGTCCCGGACAGCTCTCAATGAGCAGTTCTTC. Translation gives CASSRESRTALNEQFF.

CDR3 protein: CASSSVRTGSGANVLTF. The CDR3 DNA is TGTGCCAGCAGCTCCGTTAGGACAGGCTCGGGGGCCAACGTCCTGACTTTC. The V call is TRBV5-4, the J call TRBJ2-6, with 7 bases identical to TRBD1. Looked up from germline, CDR1 is SGHNT and CDR2 is YYREEE (reference sequence). V lost 3 bases, J lost 4 bases, and 10 bases stayed unmatched. The CDR3 spans 17 residues.

The rearrangement joins TRBV5-1 to TRBJ2-1, with 12 bases aligning to TRBD2. The CDR3 is 16 amino acids. In germline, CDR1 is SGHRS, CDR2 YFSETQ. V shed 0 bases, J shed 9 bases, and the junction held 7 bases outside the gene matches. CDR3 sequence (DNA): TGCGCCAGCAGCTTGGCTACTAGCGGGGGGTACGGTGAGCAGTTCTTC. Translation: CASSLATSGGYGEQFF.

In this sample, this clone turned up a few times. The chain has TRBV30 and TRBJ2-7; unclear D gene. The CDR3 totals 11 residues. The germline V gene encodes CDR1 GTSNPN and CDR2 SVGIG (reference sequence). V lost 4 bases to trimming and J lost 5 bases, with 9 bases between them. CDR3 nucleotide sequence: TGTGCCTGGAATAGTTTCCACGAGCAGTACTTC. This codes for CAWNSFHEQYF.

The V gene is TRBV25-1, the J gene TRBJ2-1; no clear D gene. The CDR3 has 11 residues. The V gene lost 7 bases and the J gene lost 8 bases, with 9 bases spanning the gap. Germline CDR1 and CDR2: MGHDK and SYGVNS. Written as DNA, the CDR3 is TGTGCCAGCACCCGAGAGGATGAGCAGTTCTTC. Its protein product is CASTREDEQFF.

Only a few counts were recorded for this clone. The chain combines TRBV28 with TRBJ1-2; D is unclear. CDR3 length: 12 amino acids. CDR1 MDHEN and CDR2 SYDVKM come from the germline V gene. V was clipped by 8 bases and J by 3 bases, with 10 bases between them. The CDR3 nucleotides read TGTGCCAGCGGCGGGCCGGACTATGGCTACACCTTC. This gives the protein CASGGPDYGYTF.

This clone was observed a handful of times. The chain carries TRBV7-3 and TRBJ2-2, with 8 bases identical to TRBD2. V gave up 5 bases and J gave up 4 bases; unmatched junction bases: 9. The CDR3 has 16 amino acids. Germline-derived CDR1 and CDR2 are SGHTA and FQGTGA. CDR3 bases: TGTGCCAGCAGCCTAGGACTAGCTTCTGGCACCGGGGAGCTGTTTTTT. It encodes CASSLGLASGTGELFF.

This chain links TRBV30 with TRBJ2-3, with D perhaps TRBD2 (6 bases). The CDR3 is 16 amino acids. Germline values: CDR1 GTSNPN, CDR2 SVGIG (reference sequence). V lost 5 bases to trimming and J lost 0 bases, with 18 bases between them. The CDR3 loop reads CAWASSVDWSTDTQYF. DNA of the CDR3: TGTGCCTGGGCCTCTAGCGTGGACTGGAGCACAGATACGCAGTATTTT.

This clone qualifies as large. The genes are TRBV2 and TRBJ1-2, with 8 bases identical to TRBD1. Germline values: CDR1 SNHLY, CDR2 FYNNEI. The CDR3 totals 14 residues. Germline trimming cut 6 bases from V and 6 bases from J; bases unmatched to any gene: 9. In DNA, the CDR3 is TGTGCCAGCAGCGAGACGGACAGGGTGGATGGCTACACCTTC. This translates into CASSETDRVDGYTF.

The chain joins TRBV2 to TRBJ2-3; 7 positions agree with TRBD2. The CDR3 covers 15 residues. J was trimmed by 2 bases and V by 8 bases; bases with no gene match: 10. The germline V gene encodes CDR1 SNHLY and CDR2 FYNNEI. CDR3 DNA: TGTGCCAGCCTATTGCGGGAGAGGGACACAGATACGCAGTATTTT. This gives the protein CASLLRERDTDTQYF.

CDR3 sequence reads: CASSSLGFF. CDR3 nucleotide sequence: TGTGCCAGCAGCTCCCTAGGTTTCTTT. J is TRBJ1-1 and V is TRBV11-2; D uncertain. CDR3 size: 9 residues. Trimming pared 4 bases from V and 13 bases from J, leaving 7 bases between. Germline V gene data show CDR1 as SGHAT and CDR2 as FQNNGV. Filled out from reference TRBV11-2 and TRBJ1-1, the complete variable domain reads EAGVAQSPRYKIIEKRQSVAFWCNPISGHATLYWYQQILGQGPKLLIQFQNNGVVDDSQLPKDRFSAERLKGVDSTLKIQPAKLEDSAVYLCASSSLGFFGQGTRLTVV.

The chain uses TRBV10-2 and TRBJ2-3, with 10 nucleotides matching TRBD2. CDR3 size: 14 residues. The germline gives CDR1 WSHSY, CDR2 SAAADI. Trimming removed 8 bases from V and 6 bases from J; junction bases left unmatched: 8. The DNA for the CDR3 is TGCGCCAGCGGAAGCGGGAGGGCTAGGGATACGCAGTATTTT. Translation: CASGSGRARDTQYF.

CDR3 amino acids: CASSLGGVLNEQYF. The CDR3 bases are TGCGCCAGCAGCTTAGGAGGGGTCTTAAACGAGCAGTACTTC. The V call is TRBV5-1, the J call TRBJ2-7; maybe TRBD2 (6 bases). There are 14 residues in the CDR3. CDR1 is SGHRS, CDR2 YFSETQ, per germline. Trimming removed 2 bases from V and 5 bases from J, with 14 bases in between.

CDR3 loop: CASELGTSGSGEQFF. CDR3 in DNA: TGCGCCAGTGAACTCGGGACTAGCGGGAGTGGTGAGCAGTTCTTC. The chain joins TRBV5-1 to TRBJ2-1; TRBD2 matches 14 bases. The CDR3 contains 15 residues. V trimming: 8 bases; J trimming: 9 bases; junction bases outside the gene matches: 10. CDR1 and CDR2 (germline): SGHRS, YFSETQ.

The chain couples TRBV5-1 to TRBJ2-7; D is perhaps TRBD2 (5 bases). Per the germline V gene, CDR1 is SGHRS and CDR2 is YFSETQ. V shed 1 base and J shed 7 bases, with 12 bases lying between them. The CDR3 extends over 13 amino acids. The CDR3 is CASSLTPWEEQYF. In nucleotides, the CDR3 is TGCGCCAGCAGCTTGACCCCCTGGGAGGAGCAGTACTTC.

The CDR3 DNA sequence: TGTGCCAGCAGCTTGGACAGGGAATTTGAGCAGTACTTC. Protein product: CASSLDREFEQYF. This chain links TRBV11-2 with TRBJ2-7; 8 bases fit TRBD1. The CDR3 spans 13 residues. The germline CDR1 and CDR2 sequences are SGHAT and FQNNGV. V lost 3 bases to trimming and J lost 7 bases; unmatched junction nucleotides: 5.

A single count supports this clone. This chain uses TRBV30 with TRBJ1-2; 7 bases match TRBD1. The V and J ends lost 2 bases and 7 bases, in that order; junction bases with no gene match: 7. This CDR3 contains 13 residues. Germline V gives CDR1 GTSNPN, CDR2 SVGIG (reference sequence). In DNA form, the CDR3 reads TGTGCCTGGAGTTTCACAGGGGCTGGTGGCTACACCTTC. Translation: CAWSFTGAGGYTF.

The chain is built from TRBV9 and TRBJ2-3; TRBD2 might be the D (5 bases). This CDR3 comprises 14 residues. Per germline, CDR1 SGDLS and CDR2 YYNGEE. The V end lost 2 bases, the J end lost 4 bases, and 11 bases lay between the germline ends. CDR3 sequence: CASSVAGLADTQYF. CDR3 bases: TGTGCCAGCAGCGTCGCGGGCTTGGCAGATACGCAGTATTTT.

The chain carries TRBV5-1 and TRBJ1-2; 12 bases match TRBD1. This CDR3 has 14 amino acids. Germline CDR1 is SGHRS and CDR2 is YFSETQ. Trimming took 4 bases from V and 6 from J; bases not matched to a gene: 4. Written as DNA, the CDR3 is TGCGCCAGCAGCCCGGGACAGGGGGCAAATGGCTACACCTTC. This codes for CASSPGQGANGYTF.

The chain employs TRBV5-4 and TRBJ2-7; 7 bases match TRBD1. CDR1 SGHNT and CDR2 YYREEE come from the germline V gene (reference sequence). CDR3 length equals 13 residues. The V segment lost 4 bases and the J segment 1 base; nucleotides outside the gene matches: 2. CDR3 in amino acids: CASSTGQSYEQYF. In DNA form, the CDR3 reads TGTGCCAGCAGCACGGGACAGTCCTACGAGCAGTACTTC.

This clone was observed once. The V and J genes are TRBV9 and TRBJ2-3; possible D gene TRBD2, 5 bases. Germline values: CDR1 SGDLS, CDR2 YYNGEE. The CDR3 has 13 residues. V dropped 2 bases and J dropped 2 bases, with 6 bases sitting between them. This CDR3 is CASSVGLTDTQYF. CDR3 in DNA: TGTGCCAGCAGCGTCGGACTCACAGATACGCAGTATTTT.

The genes are TRBV5-5 and TRBJ2-7; 7 positions agree with TRBD2. The ends lost 4 bases at V and 0 bases at J; junction bases unmatched: 4. This CDR3 is 14 amino acids long. Germline CDR1 is SGHKS and CDR2 is YYEKEE (reference sequence). CDR3 nucleotides: TGTGCCAGCAGCCCCGGGGGGTCCTCCTACGAGCAGTACTTC. The encoded protein is CASSPGGSSYEQYF.

This sequence joins TRBV25-1 and TRBJ2-6, with unresolved D. The V gene lost 1 base and the J gene lost 0 bases, with 7 bases spanning the gap. CDR3 length: 16 amino acids. Per the germline V gene, CDR1 is MGHDK and CDR2 is SYGVNS. The CDR3 DNA reads TGTGCCAGCAGTGAATTTCGGGCCTCTGGGGCCAACGTCCTGACTTTC. Amino acid sequence: CASSEFRASGANVLTF.

J is TRBJ2-7 and V is TRBV5-4, with 11 bases identical to TRBD2. The CDR3 loop spans 15 amino acids. V was clipped by 1 base and J by 6 bases; unmatched bases: 6. Germline V CDR1 and CDR2: SGHNT, YYREEE (reference sequence). Here the CDR3 reads CASSLWGLAGGEQYF. The CDR3, as DNA: TGTGCCAGCAGCTTGTGGGGGCTAGCGGGAGGCGAGCAGTACTTC.